The entry that follows covers one T cell receptor beta chain sequence. With a much larger clone just one base away, this may be a read error. Germline V gene data show CDR1 as SGHTA and CDR2 as FQGNSA. The CDR3 runs to 13 residues. The source of the sample is a study of T-cell memory formation after mild COVID-19. Employing constant-segment primers, 5'RACE generated TCR alpha and TCR beta cDNA libraries bearing sample barcodes and UMIs. TCRdb reprocessed the 5' RACE reads with MiXCR, giving one entry per CDR3 protein. The repertoire consists of under 350,000 distinct CDR3 sequences, with around 15% occurring once and the leading ten covering over 20%.

The rearrangement links TRBV7-2 to TRBJ1-1; D not resolved. The source of this sequence is a man younger than 30 who had mild COVID-19 (a few samples of this study predate the infection). Cell type and time point are not known. Sequences were obtained from PBMCs or a T cell subset sorted from them (not recorded which). This CDR3 reads CARSLIGDTEAFF. Written as DNA, the CDR3 is TGTGCCAGAAGCTTAATTGGTGACACTGAAGCTTTCTTT.